Sequencing of this T cell receptor beta chain was carried out in a study of blood T cell repertoires in COVID-19. Study-level background: Samples representing acute and convalescent COVID-19 were sourced from the United States, Italy and Spain. In each case, the material was cDNA or gDNA derived from T cells, B-cell-depleted T cells, or PBMCs.

Authors' analysis steps: Nucleated cell number was recorded as an estimate derived from reference gene primer amplification. Measured with immunoSEQ multiplex PCR; TCRdb has only the in-frame clones, and not every one. Clonal size and the V and J genes are those of that table, whereas D and trimming came from the DNA. The table lists roughly 3,500 clones, approximately 80% of them singletons. This clone has just a few counts. The V gene lost 4 bases and the J gene lost 5 bases, with 20 bases spanning the gap. The CDR3 consists of 16 residues. Looked up from germline, CDR1 is SEHNR and CDR2 is FQNEAQ (reference sequence).

The sample was peripheral blood. The origin of this receptor is a human donor in a cohort sampled during active COVID-19. This chain joins TRBV7-9 and TRBJ1-1; no clear D gene. The CDR3 sequence: CASSSFTPLSGTEAFF. In DNA form, the CDR3 reads TGTGCCAGCAGCTCGTTTACCCCGTTGAGCGGTACTGAAGCTTTCTTT.